These T cell receptor beta chains were read from a single sample in a study of T-cell memory formation after mild COVID-19. TCRdb reprocessed the 5' RACE reads with MiXCR, giving one entry per CDR3 protein. Among hundreds of thousands of distinct CDR3 sequences listed, around a quarter were seen once. What was sequenced was PBMCs or a T cell subset sorted from them (not recorded which). These receptors were obtained from an adult woman who had mild COVID-19 (a few samples of this study predate the infection). Cell type and time point are not known. Each CDR3 is given with its conserved first and last residue. The D gene is left open where the match is weak. Some rows have no size entry. The others give once, few or many, or a class for an expanded clone.

NA | TRBJ2-5 | TRBV2 | few | CASSREWETQYF | TGTGCCAGCAGCCGGGAGTGGGAGACCCAGTACTTC
TRBD1 | TRBJ2-7 | TRBV20-1 | NA | CSATDRDREAYEQYF | TGCAGTGCTACCGACCGGGACAGGGAAGCCTACGAGCAGTACTTC
NA | TRBJ2-3 | TRBV7-2 | once | CASSLDTSGTDTQYF | TGTGCCAGCAGCTTAGACACCTCTGGCACAGATACGCAGTATTTT
NA | TRBJ1-1 | TRBV4-1 | NA | CASSQREVTEAFF | TGCGCCAGCAGCCAACGGGAAGTTACTGAAGCTTTCTTT
TRBD1 | TRBJ2-7 | TRBV29-1 | NA | CSAHGQGSYEQYF | TGCAGCGCACACGGACAGGGCAGCTACGAGCAGTACTTC
NA | TRBJ1-4 | TRBV15 | few | CATSRDRYEKLFF | TGTGCCACCAGCAGAGACCGGTATGAAAAACTGTTTTTT
NA | TRBJ1-3 | TRBV5-1 | many | CASREGSSTSGNTIYF | TGCGCCAGCAGGGAGGGGTCCTCAACGTCAGGAAACACCATATATTTT
NA | TRBJ2-7 | TRBV4-3 | NA | CASSQVLGPSRYEQYF | TGCGCCAGCAGCCAAGTTTTAGGGCCCTCCCGCTACGAGCAGTACTTC
NA | TRBJ2-5 | TRBV11-2 | NA | CASSRIRQETQYF | TGTGCCAGCAGCCGCATTCGTCAAGAGACCCAGTACTTC
TRBD1 | TRBJ1-6 | TRBV25-1 | NA | CASSTRDRANSPLHF | TGTGCCAGCAGTACCCGGGACAGGGCAAACTCACCCCTCCACTTT
TRBD1 | TRBJ2-7 | TRBV6-5 | once | CASSYGTGITYEQYF | TGTGCCAGCAGTTACGGGACAGGGATTACCTACGAGCAGTACTTC
TRBD1 | TRBJ2-5 | TRBV4-3 | many | CASSQGTYGTGVRETQYF | TGCGCCAGCAGCCAAGGGACTTACGGGACAGGGGTTCGAGAGACCCAGTACTTC
NA | TRBJ1-1 | TRBV20-1 | few | CSAPPSGGGNTEAFF | TGCAGTGCTCCCCCAAGCGGCGGGGGGAACACTGAAGCTTTCTTT
NA | TRBJ2-3 | TRBV20-1 | NA | CSARGDFDTQYF | TGCAGTGCTAGAGGTGATTTTGACACGCAGTATTTT
TRBD1 | TRBJ2-5 | TRBV7-2 | NA | CASSLGAQGAEETQYF | TGTGCCAGCAGCTTAGGGGCTCAGGGGGCGGAAGAGACCCAGTACTTC
NA | TRBJ1-6 | TRBV5-1 | NA | CASTPLAGRFPEHSPLHF | TGCGCCAGCACCCCACTAGCAGGGCGGTTTCCAGAACATTCACCCCTCCACTTT
NA | TRBJ1-2 | TRBV20-1 | NA | CSAPLSAAPAYGYTF | TGCAGTGCACCCCTTTCCGCGGCCCCCGCCTATGGCTACACCTTC
TRBD2 | TRBJ2-1 | TRBV4-3 | NA | CASSHGERGIGEQFF | TGCGCCAGCAGCCATGGCGAGCGGGGTATCGGTGAGCAGTTCTTC
NA | TRBJ2-2 | TRBV12-3/TRBV12-4 | NA | CASSSGLTYTGELFF | TGTGCCAGCAGCTCAGGACTAACATACACCGGGGAGCTGTTTTTT
TRBD1 | TRBJ2-7 | TRBV5-5 | NA | CASRLRGPRSYEQYF | TGTGCCAGCAGATTAAGGGGGCCAAGAAGCTACGAGCAGTACTTC
TRBD1 | TRBJ1-2 | TRBV4-3 | NA | CASSRDSTGNFYGYTF | TGCGCCAGCAGCCGAGACTCGACAGGGAATTTCTATGGCTACACCTTC
NA | TRBJ2-7 | TRBV20-1 | NA | CSARDLAQETYEQYF | TGCAGTGCTAGAGATTTGGCGCAGGAGACCTACGAGCAGTACTTC
TRBD2 | TRBJ2-1 | TRBV29-1 | few | CSVEGAPAGVKYSYNEQFF | TGCAGCGTTGAGGGAGCCCCAGCGGGAGTAAAGTACTCCTACAATGAGCAGTTCTTC
NA | TRBJ2-3 | TRBV29-1 | NA | CSVEEIASTDTQYF | TGCAGCGTTGAGGAGATCGCTAGCACAGATACGCAGTATTTT
TRBD1 | TRBJ1-1 | TRBV20-1 | NA | CSARDRLGMNTEAFF | TGCAGTGCTAGGGACAGGCTGGGAATGAACACTGAAGCTTTCTTT
TRBD1 | TRBJ1-3 | TRBV24-1 | NA | CATRPGTGDGNTIYF | TGTGCCACCAGGCCCGGGACAGGGGACGGAAACACCATATATTTT
NA | TRBJ2-7 | TRBV6-6 | NA | CASSPTEVYEQYF | TGTGCCAGCAGTCCGACAGAAGTCTACGAGCAGTACTTC
NA | TRBJ1-6 | TRBV12-3/TRBV12-4 | NA | CASKTPGSPSSPLHF | TGTGCCAGCAAGACGCCAGGTAGTCCGAGTTCACCCCTCCACTTT
NA | TRBJ1-1 | TRBV27 | NA | CASSLSVANTEAFF | TGTGCCAGCAGTTTATCGGTGGCCAACACTGAAGCTTTCTTT
NA | TRBJ2-7 | TRBV30 | few | CAWRHGQLNDEQYF | TGTGCCTGGAGGCACGGACAGTTGAACGACGAGCAGTACTTC
TRBD2 | TRBJ2-1 | TRBV4-3 | NA | CASSQDWRESSYNEQFF | TGCGCCAGCAGCCAAGATTGGCGGGAGAGCTCCTACAATGAGCAGTTCTTC